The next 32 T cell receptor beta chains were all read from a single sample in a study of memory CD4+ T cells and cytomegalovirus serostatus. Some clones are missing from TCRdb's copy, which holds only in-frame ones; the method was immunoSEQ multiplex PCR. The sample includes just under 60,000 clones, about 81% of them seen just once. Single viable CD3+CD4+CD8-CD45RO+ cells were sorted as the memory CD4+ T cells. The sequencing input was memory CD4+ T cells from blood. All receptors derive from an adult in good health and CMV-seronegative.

The CDR3 coding sequence is TGCGCCAGCAGCCAAGGTCGGGCTAGGGGGGCTTTAAGCTCCTACAATGAGCAGTTCTTC. Translation: CASSQGRARGALSSYNEQFF. The chain has TRBV4-1 and TRBJ2-1; D possibly uses TRBD1 or TRBD2 (6 bases each). The CDR3 has 20 residues. The germline CDR1 and CDR2 sequences are MGHRA and YSYEKL. Trimming removed 1 base at V and 0 bases at J, with 22 bases between.

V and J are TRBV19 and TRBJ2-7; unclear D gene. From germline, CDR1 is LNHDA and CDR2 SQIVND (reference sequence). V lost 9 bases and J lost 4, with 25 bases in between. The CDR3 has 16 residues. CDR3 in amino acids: CASPQLPRAEIYEQYF. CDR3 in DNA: TGTGCCAGCCCCCAACTCCCGAGAGCCGAAATTTACGAGCAGTACTTC. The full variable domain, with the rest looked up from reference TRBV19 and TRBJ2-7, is DGGITQSPKYLFRKEGQNVTLSCEQNLNHDAMYWYRQDPGQGLRLIYYSQIVNDFQKGDIAEGYSVSREKKESFPLTVTSAQKNPTAFYLCASPQLPRAEIYEQYFGPGTRLTVT.

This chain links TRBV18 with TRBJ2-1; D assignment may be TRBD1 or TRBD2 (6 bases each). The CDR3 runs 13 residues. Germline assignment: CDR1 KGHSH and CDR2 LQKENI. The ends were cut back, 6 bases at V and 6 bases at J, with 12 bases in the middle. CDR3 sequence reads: CASSHGGGNEQFF. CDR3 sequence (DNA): TGTGCCAGCTCGCACGGAGGGGGCAATGAGCAGTTCTTC.

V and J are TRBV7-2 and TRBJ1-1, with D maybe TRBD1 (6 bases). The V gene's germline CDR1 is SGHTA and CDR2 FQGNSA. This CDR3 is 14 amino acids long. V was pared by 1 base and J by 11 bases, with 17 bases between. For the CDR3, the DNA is TGTGCCAGCAGCTTAGGGTTCACGGGGGGGCAGGCTTTCTTT. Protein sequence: CASSLGFTGGQAFF.

DNA of the CDR3: TGTGCCAGCAGTGAAGTTCGAGGCCCCGGGAAGCAGTACTTC. It is translated as CASSEVRGPGKQYF. V is TRBV6-1 and J is TRBJ2-7; weak D call: TRBD2 (5 bases). There are 14 residues in the CDR3. Per germline, CDR1 MNHNS and CDR2 SASEGT. V was pared by 1 base and J by 8 bases, with 15 bases between.

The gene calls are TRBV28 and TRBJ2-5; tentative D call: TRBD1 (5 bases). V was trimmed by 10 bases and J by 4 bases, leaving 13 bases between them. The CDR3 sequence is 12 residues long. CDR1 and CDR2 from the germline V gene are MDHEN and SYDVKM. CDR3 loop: CATSGLGETQYF. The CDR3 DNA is TGTGCCACTTCAGGGCTCGGAGAGACCCAGTACTTC.

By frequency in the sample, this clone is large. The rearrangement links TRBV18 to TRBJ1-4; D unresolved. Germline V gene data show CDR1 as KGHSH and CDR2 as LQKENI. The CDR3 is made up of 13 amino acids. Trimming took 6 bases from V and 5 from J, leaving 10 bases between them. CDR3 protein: CASSPGRNEKLFF. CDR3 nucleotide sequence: TGTGCCAGCTCTCCGGGGAGAAATGAAAAACTGTTTTTT.

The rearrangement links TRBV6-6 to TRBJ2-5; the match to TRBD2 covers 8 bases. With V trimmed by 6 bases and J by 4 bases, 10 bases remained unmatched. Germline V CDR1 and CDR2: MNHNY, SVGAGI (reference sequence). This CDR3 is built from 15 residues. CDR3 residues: CASRTSGSYGETQYF. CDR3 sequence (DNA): TGTGCCAGCAGAACAAGCGGGAGTTATGGAGAGACCCAGTACTTC.

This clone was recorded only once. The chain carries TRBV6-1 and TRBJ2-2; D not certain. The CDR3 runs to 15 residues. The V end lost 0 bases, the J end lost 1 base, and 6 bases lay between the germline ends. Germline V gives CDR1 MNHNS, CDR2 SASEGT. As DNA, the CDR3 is TGTGCCAGCAGTGAAGCTTTGGGGAACACCGGGGAGCTGTTTTTT. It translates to CASSEALGNTGELFF.

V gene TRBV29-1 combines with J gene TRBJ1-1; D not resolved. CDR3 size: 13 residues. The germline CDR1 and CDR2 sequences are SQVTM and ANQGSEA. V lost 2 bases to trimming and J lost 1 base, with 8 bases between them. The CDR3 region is CSVESWSNTEAFF. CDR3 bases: TGCAGCGTTGAATCTTGGTCGAACACTGAAGCTTTCTTT.

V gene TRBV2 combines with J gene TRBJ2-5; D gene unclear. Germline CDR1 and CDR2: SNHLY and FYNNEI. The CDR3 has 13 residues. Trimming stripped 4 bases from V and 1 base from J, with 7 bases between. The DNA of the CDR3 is TGTGCCAGCAGTGGTTCCCGCCAAGAGACCCAGTACTTC. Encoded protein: CASSGSRQETQYF.

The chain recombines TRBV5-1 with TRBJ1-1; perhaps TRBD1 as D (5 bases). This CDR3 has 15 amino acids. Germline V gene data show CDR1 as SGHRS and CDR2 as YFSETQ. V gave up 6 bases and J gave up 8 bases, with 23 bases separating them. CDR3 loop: CASTRGSGSEMEAFF. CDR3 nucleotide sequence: TGCGCCAGCACCCGTGGGTCAGGGAGTGAGATGGAAGCTTTCTTT.

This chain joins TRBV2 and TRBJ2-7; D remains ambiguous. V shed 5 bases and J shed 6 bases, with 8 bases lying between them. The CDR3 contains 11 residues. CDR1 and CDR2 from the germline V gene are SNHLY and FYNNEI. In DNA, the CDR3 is TGTGCCAGCAGTACAGTGTCCGAGCAGTACTTC. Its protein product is CASSTVSEQYF.

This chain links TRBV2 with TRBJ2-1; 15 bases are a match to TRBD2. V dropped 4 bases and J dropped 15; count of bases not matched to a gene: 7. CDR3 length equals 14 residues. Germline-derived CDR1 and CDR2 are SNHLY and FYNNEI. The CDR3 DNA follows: TGTGCCAGCAGTGGGACTAGCGGGAGGGGGGTTTGGTTCTTC. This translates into CASSGTSGRGVWFF.

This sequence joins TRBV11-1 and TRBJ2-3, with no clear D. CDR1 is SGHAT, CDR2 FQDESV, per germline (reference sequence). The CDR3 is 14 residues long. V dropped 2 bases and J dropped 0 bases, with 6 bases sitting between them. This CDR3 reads CASSLTPSTDTQYF. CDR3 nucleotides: TGTGCCAGCAGCTTAACCCCGAGCACAGATACGCAGTATTTT.

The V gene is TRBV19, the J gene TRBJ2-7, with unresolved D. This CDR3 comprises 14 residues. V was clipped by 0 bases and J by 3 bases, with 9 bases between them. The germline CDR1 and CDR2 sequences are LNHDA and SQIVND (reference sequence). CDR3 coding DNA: TGTGCCAGTAGTATAGATCTTCAATTCTACGAGCAGTACTTC. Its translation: CASSIDLQFYEQYF.

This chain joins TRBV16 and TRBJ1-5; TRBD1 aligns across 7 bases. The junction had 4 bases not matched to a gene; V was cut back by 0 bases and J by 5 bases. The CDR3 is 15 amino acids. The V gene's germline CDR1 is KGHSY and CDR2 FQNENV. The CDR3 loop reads CASSQSGQGDQPQHF. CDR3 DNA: TGTGCCAGCAGCCAATCGGGGCAGGGGGATCAGCCCCAGCATTTT.

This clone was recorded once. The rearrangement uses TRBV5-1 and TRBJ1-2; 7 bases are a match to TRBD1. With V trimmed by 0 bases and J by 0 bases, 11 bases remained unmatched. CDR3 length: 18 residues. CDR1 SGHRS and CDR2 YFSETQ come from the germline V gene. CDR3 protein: CASSLAGSAGGANYGYTF. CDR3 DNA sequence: TGCGCCAGCAGCTTGGCCGGATCGGCAGGGGGAGCTAACTATGGCTACACCTTC.

CDR3 residues: CASSYQTGSNQPQHF. CDR3 coding DNA: TGTGCCAGCAGTTACCAGACAGGGTCCAATCAGCCCCAGCATTTT. The V and J genes are TRBV6-5 and TRBJ1-5; 7 positions match TRBD1. This CDR3 contains 15 residues. From germline, CDR1 is MNHEY and CDR2 SVGAGI. The junction had 4 bases not matched to a gene; V was cut back by 2 bases and J by 3 bases.

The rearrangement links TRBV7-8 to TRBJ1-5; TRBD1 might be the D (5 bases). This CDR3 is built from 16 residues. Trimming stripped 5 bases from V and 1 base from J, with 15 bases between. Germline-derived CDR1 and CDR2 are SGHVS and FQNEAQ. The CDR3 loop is CASSQKGDGSNQPQHF. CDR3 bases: TGTGCCAGCAGCCAGAAAGGGGACGGCAGCAATCAGCCCCAGCATTTT.

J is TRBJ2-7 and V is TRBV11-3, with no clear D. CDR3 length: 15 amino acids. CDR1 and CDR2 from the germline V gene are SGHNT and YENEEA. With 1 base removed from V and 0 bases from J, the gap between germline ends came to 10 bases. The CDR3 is CASSLGKANSYEQYF. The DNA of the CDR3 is TGTGCCAGCAGCTTAGGTAAGGCCAACTCCTACGAGCAGTACTTC. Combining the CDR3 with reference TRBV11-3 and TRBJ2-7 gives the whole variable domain EAGVVQSPRYKIIEKKQPVAFWCNPISGHNTLYWYLQNLGQGPELLIRYENEEAVDDSQLPKDRFSAERLKGVDSTLKIQPAELGDSAVYLCASSLGKANSYEQYFGPGTRLTVT.

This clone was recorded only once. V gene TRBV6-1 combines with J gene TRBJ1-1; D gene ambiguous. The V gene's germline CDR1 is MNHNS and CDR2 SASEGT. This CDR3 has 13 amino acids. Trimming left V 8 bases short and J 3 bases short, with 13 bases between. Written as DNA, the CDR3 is TGTGCCAGCTCTGTGGATTATTACACTGAAGCTTTCTTT. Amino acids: CASSVDYYTEAFF.

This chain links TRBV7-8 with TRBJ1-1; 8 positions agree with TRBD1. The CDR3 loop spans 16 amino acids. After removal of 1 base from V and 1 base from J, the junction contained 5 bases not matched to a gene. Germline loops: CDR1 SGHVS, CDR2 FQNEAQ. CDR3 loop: CASSLEGQVPNTEAFF. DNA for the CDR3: TGTGCCAGCAGCTTAGAGGGACAGGTACCGAACACTGAAGCTTTCTTT.

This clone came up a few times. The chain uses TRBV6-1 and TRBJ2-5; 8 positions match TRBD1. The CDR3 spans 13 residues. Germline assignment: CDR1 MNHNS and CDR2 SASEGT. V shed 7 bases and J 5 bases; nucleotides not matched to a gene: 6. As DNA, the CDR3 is TGTGCCAGCACCATGGACAGGGATGAGACCCAGTACTTC. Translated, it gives CASTMDRDETQYF.

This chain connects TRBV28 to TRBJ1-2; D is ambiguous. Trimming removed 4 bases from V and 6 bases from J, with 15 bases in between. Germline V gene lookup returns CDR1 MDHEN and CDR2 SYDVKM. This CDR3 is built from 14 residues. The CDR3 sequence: CASSSFPLGNGYTF. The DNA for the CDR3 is TGTGCCAGCAGTTCCTTTCCTCTCGGGAATGGCTACACCTTC.

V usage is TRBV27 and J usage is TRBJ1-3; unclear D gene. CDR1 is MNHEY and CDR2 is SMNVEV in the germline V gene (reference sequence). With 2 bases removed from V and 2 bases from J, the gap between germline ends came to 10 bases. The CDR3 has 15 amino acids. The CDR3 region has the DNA TGTGCCAGCAGTTTAGCACATCTTCCTGGAAACACCATATATTTT. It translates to CASSLAHLPGNTIYF.

The DNA of the CDR3 is TGTGCCTGGAGTGCAGGACAGATGAATCAGCCCCAGCATTTT. Amino acids: CAWSAGQMNQPQHF. The V call is TRBV30, the J call TRBJ1-5; D may be TRBD1 (6 bases). The length of the CDR3 is 14 residues. Per germline, CDR1 GTSNPN and CDR2 SVGIG (reference sequence). V shed 1 base and J shed 4 bases, with 11 bases lying between them.

CDR3 residues: CASSMTNQETQYF. For the CDR3, the DNA is TGTGCCAGTAGTATGACCAACCAAGAGACCCAGTACTTC. The J gene is TRBJ2-5, the V gene TRBV19, with D uncertain. Germline lookup yields CDR1 LNHDA and CDR2 SQIVND (reference sequence). The CDR3 is 13 amino acids. Trimming removed 3 bases from V and 0 bases from J, with 5 bases in between.

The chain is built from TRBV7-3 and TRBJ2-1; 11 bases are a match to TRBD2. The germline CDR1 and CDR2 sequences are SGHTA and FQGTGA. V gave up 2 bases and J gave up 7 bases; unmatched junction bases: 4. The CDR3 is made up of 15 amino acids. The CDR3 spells CASSLYSGRGNEQFF. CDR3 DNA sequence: TGTGCCAGCAGCTTATATAGCGGGAGGGGGAATGAGCAGTTCTTC. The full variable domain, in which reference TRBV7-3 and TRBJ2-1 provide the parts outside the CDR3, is GAGVSQTPSNKVTEKGKYVELRCDPISGHTALYWYRQSLGQGPEFLIYFQGTGAADDSGLPNDRFFAVRPEGSVSTLKIQRTERGDSAVYLCASSLYSGRGNEQFFGPGTRLTVL.

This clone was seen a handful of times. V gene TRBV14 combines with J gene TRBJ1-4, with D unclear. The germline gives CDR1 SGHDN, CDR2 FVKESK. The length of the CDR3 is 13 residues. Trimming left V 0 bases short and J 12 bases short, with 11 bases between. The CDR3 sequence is CASSQDRGLQLFF. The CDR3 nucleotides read TGTGCCAGCAGCCAAGATCGCGGGTTACAACTGTTTTTT.

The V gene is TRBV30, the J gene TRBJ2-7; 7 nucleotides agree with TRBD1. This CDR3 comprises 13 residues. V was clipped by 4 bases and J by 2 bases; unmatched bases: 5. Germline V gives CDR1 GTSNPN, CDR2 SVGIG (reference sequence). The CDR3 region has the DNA TGTGCCTGGATGAGGGACAGACCCTACGAGCAGTACTTC. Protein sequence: CAWMRDRPYEQYF.

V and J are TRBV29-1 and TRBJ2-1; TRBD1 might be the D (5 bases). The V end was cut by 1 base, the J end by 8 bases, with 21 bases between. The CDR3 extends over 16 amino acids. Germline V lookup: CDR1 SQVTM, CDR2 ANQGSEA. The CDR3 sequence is CSVEGSQGLSVDEQFF. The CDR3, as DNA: TGCAGCGTTGAAGGAAGTCAGGGTCTCTCAGTCGATGAGCAGTTCTTC.